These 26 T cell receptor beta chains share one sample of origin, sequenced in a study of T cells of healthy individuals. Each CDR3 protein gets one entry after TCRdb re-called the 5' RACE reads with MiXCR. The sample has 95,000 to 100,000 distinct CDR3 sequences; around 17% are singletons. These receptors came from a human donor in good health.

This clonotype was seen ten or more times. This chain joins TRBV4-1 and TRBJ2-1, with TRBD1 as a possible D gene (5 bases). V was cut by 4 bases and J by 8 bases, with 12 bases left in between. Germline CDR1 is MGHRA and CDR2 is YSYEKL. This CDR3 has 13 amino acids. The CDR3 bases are TGCGCCAGCAGCCCGCGCCCCAGGGATGAGCAGTTCTTC. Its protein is CASSPRPRDEQFF.

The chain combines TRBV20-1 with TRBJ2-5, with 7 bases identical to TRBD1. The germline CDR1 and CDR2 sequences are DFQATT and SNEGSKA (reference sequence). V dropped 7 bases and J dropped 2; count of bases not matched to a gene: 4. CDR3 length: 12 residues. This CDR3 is CSVGQAQETQYF. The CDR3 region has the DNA TGCAGTGTTGGACAGGCTCAAGAGACCCAGTACTTC.

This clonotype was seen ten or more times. The CDR3 protein is CAIRQYTGELFF. CDR3 bases: TGTGCCATCAGGCAGTACACCGGGGAGCTGTTTTTT. The chain joins TRBV10-3 to TRBJ2-2, with D uncertain. Deletions cut 6 bases from V and 3 bases from J, with 5 bases between. Germline V gives CDR1 ENHRY, CDR2 SYGVKD. This CDR3 is 12 amino acids long.

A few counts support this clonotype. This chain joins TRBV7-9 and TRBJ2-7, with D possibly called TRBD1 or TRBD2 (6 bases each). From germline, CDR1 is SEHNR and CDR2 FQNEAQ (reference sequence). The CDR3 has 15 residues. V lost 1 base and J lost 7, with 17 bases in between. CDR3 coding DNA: TGTGCCAGCAGCTTAGTCCGGGGGCCCGGAGAAGAGCAGTACTTC. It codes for CASSLVRGPGEEQYF. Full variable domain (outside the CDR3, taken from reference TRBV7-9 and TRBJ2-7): DTGVSQNPRHKITKRGQNVTFRCDPISEHNRLYWYRQTLGQGPEFLTYFQNEAQLEKSRLLSDRFSAERPKGSFSTLEIQRTEQGDSAMYLCASSLVRGPGEEQYFGPGTRLTVT.

CDR3 DNA sequence: TGTGCCTGGAGTGTTGGCTCCTCTGGGGCCAACGTCCTGACTTTC. Its translation: CAWSVGSSGANVLTF. The chain carries TRBV30 and TRBJ2-6; D is undetermined. CDR3 length: 15 amino acids. Trimming removed 0 bases at V and 0 bases at J, with 6 bases between. CDR1 is GTSNPN and CDR2 is SVGIG in the germline V gene (reference sequence).

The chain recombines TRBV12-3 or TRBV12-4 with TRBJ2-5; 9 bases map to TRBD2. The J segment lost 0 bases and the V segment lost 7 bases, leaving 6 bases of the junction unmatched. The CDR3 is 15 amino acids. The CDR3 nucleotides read TGTGCCAGCACCTTAGCGGGGGTCTACCAAGAGACCCAGTACTTC. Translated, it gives CASTLAGVYQETQYF.

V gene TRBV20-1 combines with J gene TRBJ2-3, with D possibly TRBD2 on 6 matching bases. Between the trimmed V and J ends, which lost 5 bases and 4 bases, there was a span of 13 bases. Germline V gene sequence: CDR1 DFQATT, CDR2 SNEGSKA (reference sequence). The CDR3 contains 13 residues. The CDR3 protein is CSAPRGVADTQYF. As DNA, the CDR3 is TGCAGTGCTCCCCGCGGGGTGGCAGATACGCAGTATTTT.

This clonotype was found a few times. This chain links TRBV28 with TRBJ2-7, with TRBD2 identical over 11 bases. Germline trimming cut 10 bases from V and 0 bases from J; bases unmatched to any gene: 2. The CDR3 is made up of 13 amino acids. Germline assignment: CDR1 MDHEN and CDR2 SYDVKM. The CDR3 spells CATTSGGSYEQYF. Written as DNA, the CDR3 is TGTGCCACCACTAGCGGGGGCTCCTACGAGCAGTACTTC. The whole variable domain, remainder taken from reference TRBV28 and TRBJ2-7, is DVKVTQSSRYLVKRTGEKVFLECVQDMDHENMFWYRQDPGLGLRLIYFSYDVKMKEKGDIPEGYSVSREKKERFSLILESASTNQTSMYLCATTSGGSYEQYFGPGTRLTVT.

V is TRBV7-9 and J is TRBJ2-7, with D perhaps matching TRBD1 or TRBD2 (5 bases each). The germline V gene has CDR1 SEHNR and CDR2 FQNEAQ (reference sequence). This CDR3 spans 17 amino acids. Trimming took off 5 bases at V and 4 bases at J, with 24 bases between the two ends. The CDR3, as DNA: TGTGCCAGCAGCGACTCCACGGGTACGGGACCGAGATACGAGCAGTACTTC. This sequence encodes CASSDSTGTGPRYEQYF.

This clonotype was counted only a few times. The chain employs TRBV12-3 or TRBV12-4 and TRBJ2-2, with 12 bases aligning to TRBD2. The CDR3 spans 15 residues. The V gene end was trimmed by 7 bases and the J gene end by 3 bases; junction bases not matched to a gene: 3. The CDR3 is CASTLAGGYTGELFF. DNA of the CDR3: TGTGCCAGCACCCTAGCGGGAGGGTACACCGGGGAGCTGTTTTTT.

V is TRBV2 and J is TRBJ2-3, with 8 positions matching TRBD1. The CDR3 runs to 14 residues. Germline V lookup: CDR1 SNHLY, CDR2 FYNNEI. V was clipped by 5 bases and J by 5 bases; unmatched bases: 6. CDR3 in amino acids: CASSRQGQRDTQYF. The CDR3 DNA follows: TGTGCCAGCAGTCGACAGGGGCAGAGAGATACGCAGTATTTT.

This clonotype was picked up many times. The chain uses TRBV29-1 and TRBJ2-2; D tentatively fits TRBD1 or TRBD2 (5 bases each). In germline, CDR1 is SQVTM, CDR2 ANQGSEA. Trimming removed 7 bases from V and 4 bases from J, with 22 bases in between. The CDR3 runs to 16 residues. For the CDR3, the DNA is TGCAGCGCCGCGGCGGCCGGGGCAGGTAGCACCGGGGAGCTGTTTTTT. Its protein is CSAAAAGAGSTGELFF.

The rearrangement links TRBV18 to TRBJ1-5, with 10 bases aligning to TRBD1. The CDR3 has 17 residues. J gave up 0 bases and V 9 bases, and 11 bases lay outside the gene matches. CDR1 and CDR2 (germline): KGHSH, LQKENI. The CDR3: CARSSRQGADSNQPQHF. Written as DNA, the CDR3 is TGTGCCAGATCGTCGCGACAGGGGGCTGATAGCAATCAGCCCCAGCATTTT.

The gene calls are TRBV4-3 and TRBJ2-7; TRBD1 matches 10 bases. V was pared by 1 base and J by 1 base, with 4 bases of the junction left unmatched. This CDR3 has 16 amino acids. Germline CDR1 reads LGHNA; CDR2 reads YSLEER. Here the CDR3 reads CASSQGEGQGSYEQYF. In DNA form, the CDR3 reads TGCGCCAGCAGCCAAGGAGAGGGACAGGGGTCCTACGAGCAGTACTTC.

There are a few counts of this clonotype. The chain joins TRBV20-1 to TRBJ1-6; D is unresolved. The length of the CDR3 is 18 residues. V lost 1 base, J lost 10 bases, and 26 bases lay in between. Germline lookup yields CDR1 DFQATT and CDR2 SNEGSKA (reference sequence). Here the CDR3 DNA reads TGCAGTGCTAGAGGCCAAGGGTACGGCGGGGATAAGATATCACCCCTCCACTTT. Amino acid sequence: CSARGQGYGGDKISPLHF.

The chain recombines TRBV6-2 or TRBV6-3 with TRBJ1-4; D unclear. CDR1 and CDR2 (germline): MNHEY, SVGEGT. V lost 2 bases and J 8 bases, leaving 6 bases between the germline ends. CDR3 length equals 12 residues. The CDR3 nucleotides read TGTGCCAGCAGTTACGCCTCCGAAAAACTGTTTTTT. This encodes CASSYASEKLFF.

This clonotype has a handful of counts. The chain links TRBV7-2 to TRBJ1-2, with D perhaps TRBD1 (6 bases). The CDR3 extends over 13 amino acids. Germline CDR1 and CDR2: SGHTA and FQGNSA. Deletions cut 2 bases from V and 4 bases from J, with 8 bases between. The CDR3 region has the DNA TGTGCCAGCAGCTTAACAGGGTCCTATGGCTACACCTTC. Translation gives CASSLTGSYGYTF. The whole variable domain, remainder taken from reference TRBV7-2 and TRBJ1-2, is GAGVSQSPSNKVTEKGKDVELRCDPISGHTALYWYRQSLGQGLEFLIYFQGNSAPDKSGLPSDRFSAERTGGSVSTLTIQRTQQEDSAVYLCASSLTGSYGYTFGSGTRLTVV.

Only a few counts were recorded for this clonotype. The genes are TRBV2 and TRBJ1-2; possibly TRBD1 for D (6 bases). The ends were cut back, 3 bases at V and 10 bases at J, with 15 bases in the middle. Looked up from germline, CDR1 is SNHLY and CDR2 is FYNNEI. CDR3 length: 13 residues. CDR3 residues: CASSEAGEFDYTF. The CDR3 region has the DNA TGTGCCAGCAGTGAGGCAGGGGAGTTTGACTACACCTTC.

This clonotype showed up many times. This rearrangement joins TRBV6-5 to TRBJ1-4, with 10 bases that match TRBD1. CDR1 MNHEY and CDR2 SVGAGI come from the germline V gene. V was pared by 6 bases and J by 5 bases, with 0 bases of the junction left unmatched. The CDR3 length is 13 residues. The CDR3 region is CASRGQGNEKLFF. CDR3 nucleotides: TGTGCCAGCAGGGGACAGGGGAATGAAAAACTGTTTTTT.

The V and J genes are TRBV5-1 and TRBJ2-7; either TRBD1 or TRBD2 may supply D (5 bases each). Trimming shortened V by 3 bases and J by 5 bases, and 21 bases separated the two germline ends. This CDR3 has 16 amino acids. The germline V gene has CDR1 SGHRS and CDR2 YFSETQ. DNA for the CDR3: TGCGCCAGCAGCTGGGGTGGGACCGACCCAAAGGACGAGCAGTACTTC. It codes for CASSWGGTDPKDEQYF. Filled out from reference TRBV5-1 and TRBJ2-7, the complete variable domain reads KAGVTQTPRYLIKTRGQQVTLSCSPISGHRSVSWYQQTPGQGLQFLFEYFSETQRNKGNFPGRFSGRQFSNSRSEMNVSTLELGDSALYLCASSWGGTDPKDEQYFGPGTRLTVT.

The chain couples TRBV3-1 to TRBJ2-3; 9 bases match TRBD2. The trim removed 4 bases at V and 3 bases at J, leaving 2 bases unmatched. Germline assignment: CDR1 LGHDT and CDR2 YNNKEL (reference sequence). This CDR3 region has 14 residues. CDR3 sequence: CASSLAGVTDTQYF. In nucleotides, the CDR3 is TGTGCCAGCAGCCTAGCGGGAGTTACAGATACGCAGTATTTT.

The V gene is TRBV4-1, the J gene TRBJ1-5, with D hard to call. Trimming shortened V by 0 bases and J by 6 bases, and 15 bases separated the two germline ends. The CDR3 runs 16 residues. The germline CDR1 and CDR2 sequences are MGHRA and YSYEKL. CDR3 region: CASSQEKAPASQPQHF. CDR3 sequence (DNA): TGCGCCAGCAGCCAAGAAAAGGCCCCGGCAAGTCAGCCCCAGCATTTT.

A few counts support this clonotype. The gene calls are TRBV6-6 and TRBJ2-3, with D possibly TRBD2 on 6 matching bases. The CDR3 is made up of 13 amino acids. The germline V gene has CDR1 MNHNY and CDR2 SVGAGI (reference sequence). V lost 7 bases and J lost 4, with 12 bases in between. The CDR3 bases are TGTGCCAGCACTCCTCCGGGGGCAGATACGCAGTATTTT. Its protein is CASTPPGADTQYF.

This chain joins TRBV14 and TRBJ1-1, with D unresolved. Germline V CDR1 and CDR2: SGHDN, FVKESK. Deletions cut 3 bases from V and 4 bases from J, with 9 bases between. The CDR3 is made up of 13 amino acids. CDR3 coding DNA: TGTGCCAGCAGCCATTTGGGGATCACTGAAGCTTTCTTT. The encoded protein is CASSHLGITEAFF. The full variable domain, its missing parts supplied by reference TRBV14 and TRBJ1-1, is EAGVTQFPSHSVIEKGQTVTLRCDPISGHDNLYWYRRVMGKEIKFLLHFVKESKQDESGMPNNRFLAERTGGTYSTLKVQPAELEDSGVYFCASSHLGITEAFFGQGTRLTVV.

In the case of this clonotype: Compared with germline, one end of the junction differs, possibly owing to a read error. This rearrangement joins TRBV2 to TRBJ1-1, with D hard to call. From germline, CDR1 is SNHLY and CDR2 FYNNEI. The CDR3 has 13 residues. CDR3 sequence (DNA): TGTGCCAGCAGAGAAGGAGGGTTTACTGAAGCTTTCTTT. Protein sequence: CASREGGFTEAFF.

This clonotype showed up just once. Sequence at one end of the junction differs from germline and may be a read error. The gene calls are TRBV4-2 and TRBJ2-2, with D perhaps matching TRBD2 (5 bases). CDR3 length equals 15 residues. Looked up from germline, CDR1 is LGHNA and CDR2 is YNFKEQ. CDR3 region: CASSQRMVNTGEPFF. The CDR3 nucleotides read TGTGCCAGCAGCCAACGAATGGTGAACACCGGGGAGCCGTTTTTT.